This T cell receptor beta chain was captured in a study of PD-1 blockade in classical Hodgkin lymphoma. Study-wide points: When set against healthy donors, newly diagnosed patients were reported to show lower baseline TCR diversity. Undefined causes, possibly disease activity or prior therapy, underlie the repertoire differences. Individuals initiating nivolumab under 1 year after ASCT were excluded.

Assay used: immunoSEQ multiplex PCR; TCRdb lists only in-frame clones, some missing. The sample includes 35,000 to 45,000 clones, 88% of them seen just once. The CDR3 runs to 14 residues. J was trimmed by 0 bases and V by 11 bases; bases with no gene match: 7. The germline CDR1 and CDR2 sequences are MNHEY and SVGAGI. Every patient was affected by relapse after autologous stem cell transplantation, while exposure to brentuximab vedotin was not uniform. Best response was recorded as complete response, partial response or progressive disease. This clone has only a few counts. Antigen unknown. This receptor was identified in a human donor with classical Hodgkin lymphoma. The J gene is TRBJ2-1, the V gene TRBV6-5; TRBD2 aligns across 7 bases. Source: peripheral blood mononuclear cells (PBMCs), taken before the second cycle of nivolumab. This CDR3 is CAAGEGSSYNEQFF. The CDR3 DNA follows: TGTGCCGCCGGGGAGGGCAGCTCCTACAATGAGCAGTTCTTC.